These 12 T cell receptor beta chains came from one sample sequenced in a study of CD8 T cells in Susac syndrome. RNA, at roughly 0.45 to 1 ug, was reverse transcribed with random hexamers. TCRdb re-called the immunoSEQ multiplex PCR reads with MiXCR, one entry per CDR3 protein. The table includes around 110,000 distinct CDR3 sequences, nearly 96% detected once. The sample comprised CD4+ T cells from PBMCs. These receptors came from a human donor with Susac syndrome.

CDR3 in amino acids: CASRSPGQATEAFF. CDR3 in DNA: TGTGCCAGCAGATCACCGGGACAGGCTACTGAAGCTTTCTTT. V usage is TRBV6-5 and J usage is TRBJ1-1; 8 positions agree with TRBD1. Germline trimming cut 6 bases from V and 5 bases from J; bases unmatched to any gene: 8. This CDR3 contains 14 residues. CDR1 is MNHEY, CDR2 SVGAGI, per germline.

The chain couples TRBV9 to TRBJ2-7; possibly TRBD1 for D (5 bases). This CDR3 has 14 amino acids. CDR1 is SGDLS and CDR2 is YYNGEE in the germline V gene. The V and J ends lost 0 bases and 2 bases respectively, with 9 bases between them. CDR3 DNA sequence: TGTGCCAGCAGCGTAGGACAGTCTACCTACGAGCAGTACTTC. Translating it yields CASSVGQSTYEQYF.

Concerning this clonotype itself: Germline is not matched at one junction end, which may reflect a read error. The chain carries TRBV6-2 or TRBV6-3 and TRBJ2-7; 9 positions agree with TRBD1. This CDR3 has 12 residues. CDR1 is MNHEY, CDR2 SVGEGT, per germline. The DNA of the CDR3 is TGTGCCAACAGTCCCGGGACAGGGAAGCTGTACTTC. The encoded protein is CANSPGTGKLYF.

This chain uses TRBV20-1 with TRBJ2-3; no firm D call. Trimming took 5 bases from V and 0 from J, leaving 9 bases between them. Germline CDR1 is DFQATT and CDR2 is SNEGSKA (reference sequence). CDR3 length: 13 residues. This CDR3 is CSAPLPSTDTQYF. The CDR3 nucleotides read TGCAGTGCTCCCCTTCCCAGCACAGATACGCAGTATTTT.

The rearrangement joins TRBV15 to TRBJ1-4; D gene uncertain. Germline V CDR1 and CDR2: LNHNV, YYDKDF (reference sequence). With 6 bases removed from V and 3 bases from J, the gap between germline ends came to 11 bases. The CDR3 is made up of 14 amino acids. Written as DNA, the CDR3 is TGTGCCACCAGAATTGACCTAGCTAATGAAAAACTGTTTTTT. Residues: CATRIDLANEKLFF.

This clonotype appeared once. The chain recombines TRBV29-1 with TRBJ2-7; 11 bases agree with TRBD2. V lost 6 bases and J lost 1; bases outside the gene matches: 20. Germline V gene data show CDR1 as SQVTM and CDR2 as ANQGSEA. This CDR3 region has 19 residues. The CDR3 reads CSVAPTRVWGTSGSYEQYF. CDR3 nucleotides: TGCAGCGTAGCTCCGACCAGGGTTTGGGGGACTAGCGGATCCTACGAGCAGTACTTC.

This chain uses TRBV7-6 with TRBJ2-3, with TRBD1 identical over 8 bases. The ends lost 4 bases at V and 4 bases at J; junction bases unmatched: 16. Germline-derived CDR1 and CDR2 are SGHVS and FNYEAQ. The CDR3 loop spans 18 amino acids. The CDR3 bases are TGTGCCAGCAGCTCCTTTGGGCGGACAGGGAAGGTCCCAGATACGCAGTATTTT. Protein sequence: CASSSFGRTGKVPDTQYF. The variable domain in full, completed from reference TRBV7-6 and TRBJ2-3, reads GAGVSQSPRYKVTKRGQDVALRCDPISGHVSLYWYRQALGQGPEFLTYFNYEAQQDKSGLPNDRFSAERPEGSISTLTIQRTEQRDSAMYRCASSSFGRTGKVPDTQYFGPGTRLTVL.

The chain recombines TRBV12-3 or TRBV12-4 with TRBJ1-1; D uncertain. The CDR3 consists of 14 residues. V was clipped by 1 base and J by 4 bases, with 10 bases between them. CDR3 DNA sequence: TGTGCCAGCAGTTTAGACGCGGGCCCCACTGAAGCTTTCTTT. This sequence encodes CASSLDAGPTEAFF.

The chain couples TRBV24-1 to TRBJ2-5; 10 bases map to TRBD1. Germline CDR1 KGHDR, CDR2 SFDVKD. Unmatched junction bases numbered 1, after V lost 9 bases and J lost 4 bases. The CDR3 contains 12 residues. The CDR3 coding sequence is TGTGCCACCGGACAGGGGGGAGAGACCCAGTACTTC. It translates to CATGQGGETQYF.

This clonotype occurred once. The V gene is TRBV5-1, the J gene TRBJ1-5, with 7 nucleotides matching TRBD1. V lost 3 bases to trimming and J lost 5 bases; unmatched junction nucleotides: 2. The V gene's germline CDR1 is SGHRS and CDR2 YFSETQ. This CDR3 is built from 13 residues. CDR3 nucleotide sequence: TGCGCCAGCAGCTACGACAGGGATCAGCCCCAGCATTTT. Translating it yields CASSYDRDQPQHF.

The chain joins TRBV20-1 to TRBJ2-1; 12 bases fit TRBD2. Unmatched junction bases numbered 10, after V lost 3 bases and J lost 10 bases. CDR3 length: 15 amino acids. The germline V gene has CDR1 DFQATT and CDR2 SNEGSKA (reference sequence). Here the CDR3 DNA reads TGCAGTGCTAGTCCTAGCGGGAGGGCCGTCCCCGAGCAGTTCTTC. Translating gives CSASPSGRAVPEQFF.

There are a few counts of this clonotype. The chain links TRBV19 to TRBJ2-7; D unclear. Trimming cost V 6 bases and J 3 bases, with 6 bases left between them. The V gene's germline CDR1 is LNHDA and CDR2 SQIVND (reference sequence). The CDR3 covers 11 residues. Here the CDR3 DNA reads TGTGCCAGTAGCGGGTACTACGAGCAGTACTTC. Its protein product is CASSGYYEQYF.